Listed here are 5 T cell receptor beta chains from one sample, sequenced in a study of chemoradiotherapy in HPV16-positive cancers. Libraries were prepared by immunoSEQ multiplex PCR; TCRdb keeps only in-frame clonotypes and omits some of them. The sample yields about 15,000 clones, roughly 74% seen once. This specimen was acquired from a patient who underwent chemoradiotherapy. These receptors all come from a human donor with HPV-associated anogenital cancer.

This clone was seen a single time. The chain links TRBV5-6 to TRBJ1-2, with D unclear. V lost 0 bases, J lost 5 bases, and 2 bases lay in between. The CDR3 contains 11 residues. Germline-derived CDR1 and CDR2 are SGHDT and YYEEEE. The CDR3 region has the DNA TGTGCCAGCAGCTTGGATTATGGCTACACCTTC. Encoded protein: CASSLDYGYTF.

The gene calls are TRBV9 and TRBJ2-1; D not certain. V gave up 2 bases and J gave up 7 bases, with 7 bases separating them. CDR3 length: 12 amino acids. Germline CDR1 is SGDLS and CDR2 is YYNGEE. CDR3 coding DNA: TGTGCCAGCAGCGTTTCGGAGAATGAGCAGTTCTTC. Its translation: CASSVSENEQFF.

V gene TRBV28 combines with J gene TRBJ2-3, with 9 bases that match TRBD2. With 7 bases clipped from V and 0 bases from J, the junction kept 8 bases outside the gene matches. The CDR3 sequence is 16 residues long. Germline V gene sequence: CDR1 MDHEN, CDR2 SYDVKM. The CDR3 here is CASNPLAGTSTDTQYF. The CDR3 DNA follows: TGTGCCAGCAATCCGCTAGCGGGAACGAGCACAGATACGCAGTATTTT.

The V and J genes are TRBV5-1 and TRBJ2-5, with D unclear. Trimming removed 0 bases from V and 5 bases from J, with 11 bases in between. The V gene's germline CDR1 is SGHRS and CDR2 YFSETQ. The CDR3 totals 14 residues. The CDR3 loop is CASSLGIIQETQYF. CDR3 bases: TGCGCCAGCAGCTTGGGGATCATCCAGGAGACCCAGTACTTC.

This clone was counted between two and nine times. The CDR3, as DNA: TGTGCCAGTAGTATTGCAGGGATAACTGAAGCTTTCTTT. Translated: CASSIAGITEAFF. The chain carries TRBV19 and TRBJ1-1; tentative D call: TRBD1 (5 bases). V was trimmed by 3 bases and J by 5 bases, leaving 10 bases between them. Looked up from germline, CDR1 is LNHDA and CDR2 is SQIVND (reference sequence). The CDR3 contains 13 residues.